This entry describes one T cell receptor (beta chain). This specimen comes from a study of T cells expressing NK-cell markers. One entry per CDR3 protein, without DNA, is what TCRdb gives after re-calling the 5' RACE reads. The specimen's table records 150,000 to 180,000 distinct CDR3 sequences. CDR3 length: 15 amino acids. Germline CDR1 is LNHNV and CDR2 is YYDKDF (reference sequence). Sequences were obtained from blood T cells: a sorted CD56 or NKG2C T cell subset, CD4+ or CD8+ T cells, or bulk PBMC T cells (not recorded which). The chain is built from TRBV15 and TRBJ2-2; TCRdb designates TRBD2, a call that cannot be tested without DNA. The sequence derives from a woman between 45 and 60 years old in good health. CDR3 amino acids: CATSRPGLAGGELFF.